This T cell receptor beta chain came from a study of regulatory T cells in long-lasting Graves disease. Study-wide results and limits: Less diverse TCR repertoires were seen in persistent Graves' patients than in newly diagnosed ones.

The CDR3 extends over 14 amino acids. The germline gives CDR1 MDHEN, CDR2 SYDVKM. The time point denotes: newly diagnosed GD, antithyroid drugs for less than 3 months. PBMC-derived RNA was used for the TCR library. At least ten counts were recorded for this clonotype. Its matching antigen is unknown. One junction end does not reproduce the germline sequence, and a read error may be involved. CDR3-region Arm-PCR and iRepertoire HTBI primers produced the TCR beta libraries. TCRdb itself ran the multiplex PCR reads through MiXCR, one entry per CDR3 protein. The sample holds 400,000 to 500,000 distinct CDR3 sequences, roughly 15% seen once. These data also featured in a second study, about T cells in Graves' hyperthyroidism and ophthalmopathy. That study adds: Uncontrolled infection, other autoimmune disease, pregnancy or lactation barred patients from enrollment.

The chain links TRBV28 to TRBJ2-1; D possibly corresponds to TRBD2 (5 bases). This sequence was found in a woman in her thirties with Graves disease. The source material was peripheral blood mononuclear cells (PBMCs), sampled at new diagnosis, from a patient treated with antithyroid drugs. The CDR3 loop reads CASSLSLGADEQFF. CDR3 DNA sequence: TGTGCCAGCAGCTTATCCCTAGGAGCGGATGAGCAGTTCTTC.